This TCR beta chain was identified during a study of cytomegalovirus exposure and HLA in healthy donors listed by TCRdb under 2017. About the investigation overall: According to an earlier analysis of a few hundred of the donors, roughly 180 million T cells yielded 117 million unique TCR beta sequences and 276 Gb of sequence data. An early release covering 550 to 650 HLA-typed donors comprised 250 to 350 gigabases of sequencing data and around 80 million unique TCR sequences. Of the roughly 400 genotyped donors, approximately 81% were placed in the genetic ancestry cluster associated with self-reported Caucasian donors. The study aimed to test whether cataloging public T cell receptors could reveal signatures of past pathogen exposure. The T cell repertoires of 550 to 850 subjects were profiled by immunosequencing and related to cytomegalovirus serostatus. A separate validation cohort of roughly 120 different subjects was used in addition to the roughly 720-subject first cohort. The study combined high-throughput TCR immunosequencing, statistical association of individual TCRs with disease status, and machine learning to predict cytomegalovirus infection status. A later analysis re-analyzed previously published TCR beta repertoires from 666 donors and added high-resolution HLA genotyping to study TCR occurrence patterns. The later analysis used no new phenotypic data to find candidate immune exposures, relying instead on TCR beta sequences and their occurrence across donors. An earlier analysis of fewer than 700 of the donors applied high-throughput TCR beta sequencing to assess whether each TCR beta V gene segment acted as functional or pseudogenic. Donor age, sex, ethnicity and CMV serostatus were compiled together with the repertoire data. A later genetic analysis used genome-wide SNP genotypes for about 65% of the 666 donors, treating that subset as a discovery cohort. All discovery cohort repertoires had been generated using a single sequencing platform. HLA typing covered class I and class II loci at four-digit resolution. Typing coverage differed by locus: A, B, C, DRB1 and DQB1 were typed in about 620-630 donors, DQA1 in about 510, DPA1 in approximately 610, and DPB1 in roughly 450. Because of strong linkage in the cohort, a handful of DR-DQ haplotypes were treated as single units for association and clustering. On average, about 240,000 unique TCR beta nucleotide sequences were sequenced per donor among 398 genotyped donors of the cohort, with roughly 18% of those sequences being non-productive.

The receptor library was made with the immunoSEQ multiplex PCR assay. The multiplex PCR relied on a mix of 60 forward primers for TCR Vbeta segments and 13 reverse primers for TCR Jbeta segments. The CDR3 region of rearranged TCR beta genes was amplified from genomic DNA by a multiplex PCR assay. Amplified TCR beta libraries were sequenced as 87-base-pair reads on the Illumina HiSeq System. On the study's bioinformatics: A later analysis counted about 80 million unique TCR beta chains across the 666 repertoires, and some 12 million of these chains were shared by at least two donors. A nearest-neighbor algorithm error-corrected the raw reads and collapsed the reads into unique sequences, merging closely related sequences to remove PCR and sequencing errors. CDR3 sequences were aligned to IMGT reference sequences to assign V, D and J gene segments. For a sequence to be retained, a match of at least six nucleotides was required to both a V gene segment and a J gene segment. A rearrangement was called productive if the CDR3 had no stop codons and remained in frame with V and J, and every other rearrangement was called non-productive. Following IMGT convention, CDR3 was defined as the stretch from the second conserved V-encoded cysteine to the conserved J-encoded phenylalanine. The earlier analysis of fewer than 700 of the donors excluded sequences that lacked an unambiguous match to a single V gene segment. An earlier analysis of under 750 of the donors called V segments functional above 56.7% productive rearrangements and segregating when the between-donor standard deviation exceeded 5%. A statistical classification framework was developed to diagnose cytomegalovirus status using the catalog of TCR beta chain sequences. In a later analysis, V and J genes were assigned by comparing TCR nucleotide sequences against IMGT/GENE-DB human TR gene sequences. A later analysis assigned CDR3 sequences and most-parsimonious VDJ recombination scenarios with the TCRdist pipeline. In a later analysis, each TCR beta chain was defined by its CDR3 amino acid sequence together with its V-gene family, and reads without a unique V-gene family were excluded. A later analysis removed several hundred highly shared, low-generation-probability nucleotide sequences to deal with suspected cross-contamination and a sequencing artifact. In a later analysis, a clonal expansion index was calculated for each public chain from normalized within-repertoire ranks of inferred template counts. In a later analysis, generation probabilities were computed using a VDJ recombination model fitted to out-of-frame rearrangements, and the results were checked against IGoR. Hypergeometric tests were used in a later analysis to score TCR-TCR, TCR-HLA and TCR-CMV co-occurrence, with a repertoire-size bias correction applied to the TCR pairs. False discovery rates were estimated in a later analysis by permuting HLA or CMV assignments 20 times. In a later analysis, co-occurring TCRs were grouped using DBSCAN, and TCRdist sequence similarity was added for clustering within HLA-allele-positive subsets. Repertoires with fewer than 30,000 or more than 120,000 public chains, plus five repertoires with anomalous nucleotide sharing, were excluded from co-occurrence clustering. Imported from immuneACCESS, the table was reduced by TCRdb to in-frame sequences with V and J called. These copies leave out some clones; in studies compared against another copy, an unresolved V gene accounts for under half, and the cause of the remainder is not known. D and trimming come from the DNA, and the V and J calls and clone size come from that table. Across this sample there are more than 100,000 clones, with around 80% seen only once. The ten largest clones represent around 0.24% of the sample.

Results the study describes overall, beyond this receptor: Some IMGT-functional V segments, including TRBV6-2 and TRBV6-3, could not be told apart with the 87-base-pair reads, so those segments were excluded. Because counts were too low, about 15 rarely observed V segments, including chromosome 9 orphons, were left out of the earlier analysis of some 640 of the donors. The only immune exposure information available for the cohort was CMV serostatus. Strong co-occurrence of HLA alleles, especially DR and DQ, made assigning TCR associations to individual alleles difficult. In both the original and validation cohorts, the classifier was reported to diagnose cytomegalovirus status with high specificity and sensitivity. Broadly in line with IMGT annotations, most TCR beta V segments showed up in productive rearrangements about 87% or about 30% of the time in an earlier analysis of approximately 600 of the donors. A group of highly shared sequence variants was considered likely to be a technical artifact of the sequencing pipeline. In a later analysis, over 15,000 TCR beta sequences were associated with specific HLA alleles at a false discovery rate of 0.05. Linkage disequilibrium might explain the correlated functional status among segregating V segments, but an unknown experimental factor could not be ruled out. Because HLA typing was unavailable for some donors at each locus, only the typed subset was used in association tests. In a later analysis, TCR association rates were found to vary across HLA loci, with the most associated TCRs seen for DRB1 alleles and the fewest for HLA-C alleles. In vitro tests confirmed that a few of the cytomegalovirus-associated TCR beta chains recognize cytomegalovirus antigens. According to a later genetic analysis, donors in an Asian-associated ancestry cluster had fewer N-insertions in productive TCRs than the roughly 660-donor mean. A further reported finding was that TCR beta sequences accurately predicted the HLA-A and HLA-B alleles for most subjects in the first cohort. In a later analysis, most CMV-associated TCR beta chains were found to appear HLA-restricted, with HLA associations seemingly driven largely by CMV exposure. Compared with equally common non-associated chains, HLA-associated TCR beta chains in a later analysis were more clonally expanded and had lower generation probabilities. This cohort had only TCR beta chains sequenced, and the lack of alpha or paired-chain data limited which features could be detected. In a later analysis, several top co-occurrence clusters were reported to appear linked to parvovirus B19, influenza, CMV and Epstein-Barr virus. Sequencing depth was assumed to be roughly uniform across donors in the presence/absence analyses, though that assumption may not hold. The authors suggested that the approach could potentially be generalized to other disease states and immunological phenotypes. Across donors, most TCR sequences were observed very rarely, whereas some public TCRs were present in many individuals. In the study, about 150 TCR beta chains were listed as associated with cytomegalovirus. An association between a missense DCLRE1C variant and V-gene and J-gene trimming of TCR beta chains was found in a later genetic analysis and replicated in an independent cohort.

As regards this clone: Its cognate antigen has yet to be identified. Qualities for individual bases were not recorded, and no much larger clone is one base off.

CDR1 MDHEN and CDR2 SYDVKM are derived from the germline V gene. V ends up 6 bases short and J 11 bases short, with an unmatched junction base count of 12. The CDR3 sequence holds 13 residues, the cysteine and phenylalanine included. The sequence is cut down to CDR3 DNA, 39 bases in frame from base 1. In total, 600 or so healthy bone marrow donors made up the cohort. All cohort members were sampled while nominally healthy, although unrecorded immune exposures were likely present. The donor was CMV seronegative and was included in the group of around 320 seronegative cohort members. A peripheral blood sample was collected from each donor, and TCR beta sequencing was performed on peripheral blood mononuclear cells. The Qiagen DNeasy Blood Extraction Kit was used to extract genomic DNA from the blood cell samples.

This clonotype originated in a man aged 45-65 years in good health and CMV-seronegative. Material for sequencing was PBMCs. The receptor chain draws on TRBV28 and TRBJ1-1, and 7 junction bases match TRBD1. The nucleotide sequence is given as TGTGCCAGCAGCCTAACCCGACAGGGAATGGCTTTCTTT. Its translation is CASSLTRQGMAFF.